This T cell receptor beta chain was sequenced in a study of cytomegalovirus exposure and HLA in healthy donors. The PCR ran on 60 Vbeta and 13 Jbeta primers. TCRdb's copy holds only in-frame clones and misses some; the assay was immunoSEQ multiplex PCR. In total, the table holds just over 150,000 clones. Nominally healthy donors provided the samples, though records likely missed some immune exposures. The receptor's source is a man aged 30-40 years in good health and CMV-seronegative. Sequencing was done on a sample of PBMCs.

The chain's CDR3 is CASSDSSSGRAGTGELFF. In DNA, the CDR3 is TGTGCCAGCAGTGACTCGAGTAGCGGGAGGGCCGGCACCGGGGAGCTGTTTTTT. The chain carries TRBV6-4 and TRBJ2-2; 11 bases map to TRBD2. Germline-derived CDR1 and CDR2 are MRHNA and SNTAGT. V lost 0 bases and J lost 4; bases outside the gene matches: 7. This CDR3 comprises 18 residues.